Below are 8 T cell receptor beta chains sequenced from a single sample in a study of cytotoxic CD8 clonotypes in ibrutinib-treated CLL. The method was immunoSEQ multiplex PCR; TCRdb's version includes in-frame clones alone and lacks a portion of them. The sample includes more than 110,000 clones, under 95% of them seen just once. This specimen was PBMCs, taken after 12 months of ibrutinib treatment. Every receptor here comes from a human donor with chronic lymphocytic leukemia.

This clone has just one count. This chain's CDR3 is CASSLEGVHGYTF. The CDR3 nucleotides read TGTGCCAGCAGTTTGGAGGGGGTTCATGGCTACACCTTC. The V and J genes are TRBV6-5 and TRBJ1-2; D perhaps matches TRBD1 (6 bases). The germline gives CDR1 MNHEY, CDR2 SVGAGI. This CDR3 has 13 amino acids. Trimming pared 4 bases from V and 6 bases from J, leaving 12 bases between.

The CDR3 nucleotides read TGTGCCAGCAGCCAAAGGACAGGGGGAGAGACCCAGTACTTC. This codes for CASSQRTGGETQYF. This sequence joins TRBV9 and TRBJ2-5, with 10 nucleotides matching TRBD1. Germline V gene data show CDR1 as SGDLS and CDR2 as YYNGEE. Trimming removed 4 bases from V and 4 bases from J; junction bases left unmatched: 4. This CDR3 has 14 amino acids.

The chain is built from TRBV2 and TRBJ2-3, with D unclear. The CDR3 is 13 amino acids. The V gene lost 7 bases and the J gene lost 1 base, with 9 bases spanning the gap. CDR1 is SNHLY and CDR2 is FYNNEI in the germline V gene. CDR3 in amino acids: CASMQLGTDTQYF. The CDR3 DNA sequence: TGTGCCAGCATGCAGTTGGGCACAGATACGCAGTATTTT.

This clone was detected once. The V and J genes are TRBV19 and TRBJ2-1; the match to TRBD2 covers 9 bases. CDR3 length: 16 amino acids. Germline trimming cut 5 bases from V and 4 bases from J; bases unmatched to any gene: 9. Germline CDR1 LNHDA, CDR2 SQIVND (reference sequence). The CDR3 DNA reads TGTGCCAGTAGTCTTCCCCGACTAGCGGCTTACAATGAGCAGTTCTTC. It yields the protein CASSLPRLAAYNEQFF.

The J gene is TRBJ1-3, the V gene TRBV19; maybe TRBD1 (5 bases). CDR1 and CDR2 (germline): LNHDA, SQIVND (reference sequence). This CDR3 is built from 15 residues. V dropped 2 bases and J dropped 4 bases, with 12 bases sitting between them. The CDR3 protein is CASSIRGEDGNTIYF. CDR3 coding DNA: TGTGCCAGTAGTATAAGGGGTGAGGACGGAAACACCATATATTTT.

This sequence joins TRBV5-1 and TRBJ2-1; tentatively, D is TRBD2 (6 bases). Trimming took 6 bases from V and 5 from J, leaving 12 bases between them. This CDR3 is built from 13 residues. Per the germline V gene, CDR1 is SGHRS and CDR2 is YFSETQ. CDR3 DNA: TGCGCCAGCAAGGAGGGAGTGGACAATGAGCAGTTCTTC. Protein: CASKEGVDNEQFF.

The chain links TRBV6-5 to TRBJ1-4; D is uncertain. Trimming pared 6 bases from V and 0 bases from J, leaving 8 bases between. The CDR3 covers 14 residues. CDR1 and CDR2 (germline): MNHEY, SVGAGI. CDR3 residues: CASRDVATNEKLFF. The CDR3 DNA sequence: TGTGCCAGCAGGGACGTTGCAACTAATGAAAAACTGTTTTTT.

This chain uses TRBV4-1 with TRBJ2-2, with unresolved D. Germline-derived CDR1 and CDR2 are MGHRA and YSYEKL. The CDR3 extends over 13 amino acids. V lost 2 bases, J lost 8 bases, and 9 bases lay in between. The CDR3 is CASSQNGGGELFF. The DNA for the CDR3 is TGCGCCAGCAGCCAAAACGGCGGAGGGGAGCTGTTTTTT.